The entry below gives a single T cell receptor (beta chain) sequence along with its context. Its specificity is unknown. The entry originates in a study of T cell therapy after organ transplantation. Background on the study: T cell doses, up to 6, came every 2 weeks; follow-up lasted about 27 weeks. A median of 1.92 x 10^8 CMV-specific T cells was infused in 2 to 6 doses.

Sequenced by immunoSEQ multiplex PCR; TCRdb stores in-frame clones only, minus some. The repertoire holds some 47,000 clones, 85% to 95% seen once, with over 2.5% in the top ten. Study results and caveats: Post-therapy CD8 clonality change correlated inversely with pretherapy clonality.

This CDR3 region has 16 residues. Trimming stripped 1 base from V and 7 bases from J, with 16 bases between. CDR1 and CDR2 (germline): MGHRA, YSYEKL. The input for sequencing was CD8+ T cells from blood, taken before autologous CMV-specific T cell therapy. The V call is TRBV4-1, the J call TRBJ2-2, with D possibly being TRBD2 (5 bases). This TCR came from a human patient who had received a solid organ transplant and had CMV disease. Here the CDR3 reads CASSQAGRILGGELFF. The CDR3 DNA reads TGCGCCAGCAGCCAAGCCGGACGGATACTAGGCGGGGAGCTGTTTTTT.